The sequence of this TCR beta chain was determined in a study of blood T cells in healthy people across ages. Study-level background: Through template switching, about one barcoded beta molecule was captured per two T cells, as measured in model experiments.

Primers used in a second PCR of roughly 7 to 12 cycles were a sample-barcoded 5' primer and a J-beta primer mix. Each TCR beta cDNA got a 12-nucleotide random molecular identifier. One entry per CDR3 protein, called by TCRdb with MiXCR from the 5' RACE reads. Of about 900,000 distinct CDR3 sequences in the sample, around 48% were seen once. Germline V CDR1 and CDR2: SQVTM, ANQGSEA. This CDR3 is built from 14 residues. V gave up 4 bases and J gave up 0 bases, with 10 bases separating them. This chain joins TRBV29-1 and TRBJ1-5; D call uncertain. This receptor was obtained from a man aged 25-45 years in good health. The sequenced material came from blood. Written as DNA, the CDR3 is TGCAGCGTTGCTGGAGGTTATAGCAATCAGCCCCAGCATTTT. Translating it yields CSVAGGYSNQPQHF.